This entry lists 12 T cell receptor beta chains sequenced from one sample in a study of stem cell transplantation in POMP-related autoinflammatory disease. Generated by immunoSEQ multiplex PCR, the TCRdb table keeps only in-frame clones and is missing some. The sample shows tens of thousands of clones, around 90% of them seen only once. Sample: CD4+ T cells from PBMCs, taken after stem cell transplantation. These receptors came from a human patient with POMP-related autoinflammation and immune dysregulation (PRAID). Some T cells may have come from the graft donor.

V and J are TRBV6-5 and TRBJ2-3, with 14 nucleotides matching TRBD2. This CDR3 has 15 residues. The J segment lost 6 bases and the V segment lost 4 bases, leaving 3 bases of the junction unmatched. CDR1 is MNHEY, CDR2 SVGAGI, per germline. The CDR3 DNA reads as TGTGCCAGCAGTTTGACTAGCGGGGGGGCCGATACGCAGTATTTT. The encoded protein is CASSLTSGGADTQYF.

The chain couples TRBV5-1 to TRBJ1-1, with TRBD1 matching 7 bases. Per germline, CDR1 SGHRS and CDR2 YFSETQ. CDR3 length: 15 amino acids. The J segment lost 1 base and the V segment lost 0 bases, leaving 3 bases of the junction unmatched. CDR3 DNA sequence: TGCGCCAGCAGCTTGGACCGGACAGGGAACACTGAAGCTTTCTTT. This gives the protein CASSLDRTGNTEAFF.

This clone was seen only once. V and J are TRBV27 and TRBJ2-7; 10 bases are a match to TRBD2. The CDR3 has 15 residues. CDR1 and CDR2 from the germline V gene are MNHEY and SMNVEV (reference sequence). J was trimmed by 4 bases and V by 4 bases; bases with no gene match: 7. This CDR3 is CASSSGAGGVYEQYF. The CDR3 bases are TGTGCCAGCAGTTCGGGAGCGGGAGGGGTGTACGAGCAGTACTTC.

The chain has TRBV24-1 and TRBJ1-1; D unresolved. This CDR3 contains 13 residues. V gave up 1 base and J gave up 5 bases, with 7 bases separating them. The germline V gene encodes CDR1 KGHDR and CDR2 SFDVKD. CDR3 residues: CATSDFDGTEAFF. The CDR3 DNA is TGTGCCACCAGTGATTTTGACGGGACTGAAGCTTTCTTT.

Notes on this clone: One junction end does not reproduce the germline sequence, and a read error may be involved. The rearrangement links TRBV5-1 to TRBJ2-3, with TRBD1 as a possible D gene (6 bases). The CDR3 is made up of 13 amino acids. Germline assignment: CDR1 SGHRS and CDR2 YFSETQ. In DNA form, the CDR3 reads TGCGCCAGCAGCTTGGCCCATGCGACAGGAACGGTTTTT. This sequence encodes CASSLAHATGTVF.

This rearrangement joins TRBV28 to TRBJ2-1; maybe TRBD1 (5 bases). CDR3 length: 15 residues. Germline CDR1 is MDHEN and CDR2 is SYDVKM. Trimming pared 10 bases from V and 0 bases from J, leaving 16 bases between. The CDR3 loop reads CATSHRLSSYNEQFF. CDR3 sequence (DNA): TGTGCCACATCACACAGGTTAAGCTCCTACAATGAGCAGTTCTTC.

V usage is TRBV5-1 and J usage is TRBJ1-1; 8 nucleotides match TRBD1. The CDR3 runs 15 residues. J was trimmed by 1 base and V by 1 base; bases with no gene match: 3. Germline V gives CDR1 SGHRS, CDR2 YFSETQ. CDR3 in DNA: TGCGCCAGCAGCTTGAACGGACAGGGGAACACTGAAGCTTTCTTT. Its protein is CASSLNGQGNTEAFF. The entire variable domain, with the rest obtained from reference TRBV5-1 and TRBJ1-1, is as follows: KAGVTQTPRYLIKTRGQQVTLSCSPISGHRSVSWYQQTPGQGLQFLFEYFSETQRNKGNFPGRFSGRQFSNSRSEMNVSTLELGDSALYLCASSLNGQGNTEAFFGQGTRLTVV.

The rearrangement uses TRBV3-1 (or the pseudogene TRBV3-2) and TRBJ2-7; 11 positions match TRBD2. The CDR3 has 17 amino acids. From germline, CDR1 is LGHDT and CDR2 YNNKEL (reference sequence). V lost 4 bases and J lost 0; bases outside the gene matches: 8. The CDR3 loop is CASSLGTSGVPSYEQYF. In nucleotides, the CDR3 is TGTGCCAGCAGCCTCGGGACTAGCGGAGTTCCCTCCTACGAGCAGTACTTC.

The rearrangement links TRBV19 to TRBJ1-1; no reliable D call. Germline-derived CDR1 and CDR2 are LNHDA and SQIVND (reference sequence). Trimming stripped 5 bases from V and 7 bases from J, with 23 bases between. The CDR3 is 16 amino acids. The CDR3: CASSGYPVSIPIEAFF. Here the CDR3 DNA reads TGTGCCAGTAGTGGATATCCGGTATCCATTCCCATTGAAGCTTTCTTT.

This clone was recorded once. V usage is TRBV10-3 and J usage is TRBJ2-2; D possibly matches TRBD1 or TRBD2 (5 bases each). The CDR3 runs 16 residues. Trimming stripped 5 bases from V and 1 base from J, with 14 bases between. CDR1 ENHRY and CDR2 SYGVKD come from the germline V gene. The CDR3 DNA reads TGTGCCATCAGTTCCACCGGGACCCGGAACACCGGGGAGCTGTTTTTT. Protein product: CAISSTGTRNTGELFF.

V and J are TRBV19 and TRBJ1-6, with a tentative D call TRBD1 (6 bases). The length of the CDR3 is 14 residues. Between the trimmed V and J ends, which lost 3 bases and 10 bases, there was a span of 13 bases. Germline assignment: CDR1 LNHDA and CDR2 SQIVND (reference sequence). CDR3 sequence reads: CASSIQGFESPLHF. DNA for the CDR3: TGTGCCAGTAGTATCCAGGGGTTTGAATCACCCCTCCACTTT.

The J gene is TRBJ2-4, the V gene TRBV11-2, with D perhaps given as TRBD1 or TRBD2 (5 bases each). Germline assignment: CDR1 SGHAT and CDR2 FQNNGV. This CDR3 is 18 amino acids long. Trimming took 0 bases from V and 6 from J, leaving 21 bases between them. The chain's CDR3 is CASSLDGIRGGLGNIQYF. CDR3 nucleotides: TGTGCCAGCAGCTTAGATGGTATAAGGGGCGGACTGGGAAACATTCAGTACTTC. The full variable domain, completed using reference TRBV11-2 and TRBJ2-4, is EAGVAQSPRYKIIEKRQSVAFWCNPISGHATLYWYQQILGQGPKLLIQFQNNGVVDDSQLPKDRFSAERLKGVDSTLKIQPAKLEDSAVYLCASSLDGIRGGLGNIQYFGAGTRLSVL.